This is a list of T cell receptor beta chains from one sample in a study of vaccination and CD4 T cells after COVID-19. Antigen specificity for these receptors is unknown. MiXCR, run by TCRdb on the PCR reads, gives a single entry per CDR3 protein. The sample shows some 21,000 distinct CDR3 sequences, approximately 42% of them seen only once. Sequenced here: CD4+ T cells from blood, cultured in vitro, sampled before SARS-CoV-2 vaccination. Receptors originate from a human donor who received a COVID-19 vaccine. CDR3s include the opening cysteine and the closing phenylalanine or tryptophan. D genes are given only for firm matches. Size tells how often a clone was seen (once, few, many) or the class of an expanded clone, and some rows leave it out.

V: TRBV6-1; size: NA; J: TRBJ1-5; D: TRBD1; CDR3: CASTWTGRDQPQHF; DNA: TGTGCCAGCACCTGGACAGGGAGAGATCAGCCCCAGCATTTT
V: TRBV7-6; size: NA; J: TRBJ1-5; D: NA; CDR3: CASSLSLGGVSNQPQHF; DNA: TGTGCCAGCAGCTTAAGTCTGGGGGGGGTTAGCAATCAGCCCCAGCATTTT
V: TRBV6-1; size: NA; J: TRBJ2-5; D: NA; CDR3: CASSEGRGRTQYF; DNA: TGTGCCAGCAGTGAAGGGCGGGGAAGAACCCAGTACTTC
V: TRBV2; size: NA; J: TRBJ1-5; D: TRBD1; CDR3: CASRADRGSNQPQHF; DNA: TGTGCCAGCAGGGCGGACAGGGGAAGCAATCAGCCCCAGCATTTT
V: TRBV6-1; size: few; J: TRBJ1-2; D: NA; CDR3: CASRNRGTYGYTF; DNA: TGTGCCAGCAGGAACCGGGGGACCTATGGCTACACCTTC
V: TRBV20-1; size: few; J: TRBJ1-4; D: NA; CDR3: CSASRNEKLFF; DNA: TGCAGTGCTAGCCGCAATGAAAAACTGTTTTTT
V: TRBV6-1; size: NA; J: TRBJ2-5; D: NA; CDR3: CASSIRGAGETQYF; DNA: TGTGCCAGCAGCATAAGAGGGGCGGGGGAGACCCAGTACTTC
V: TRBV7-9; size: NA; J: TRBJ1-2; D: NA; CDR3: CASSPRVNYGYTF; DNA: TGTGCCAGCAGCCCCAGGGTTAACTATGGCTACACCTTC
V: TRBV2; size: NA; J: TRBJ2-5; D: TRBD1; CDR3: CASRTGTGGETQYF; DNA: TGTGCCAGCAGGACCGGGACAGGGGGGGAGACCCAGTACTTC
V: TRBV20-1; size: NA; J: TRBJ1-6; D: NA; CDR3: CSARTVNNSPLHF; DNA: TGCAGTGCTCGGACAGTAAATAATTCACCCCTCCACTTT
V: TRBV20-1; size: NA; J: TRBJ2-7; D: TRBD2; CDR3: CSARDSSGGSYEQYF; DNA: TGCAGTGCTAGAGACTCTAGCGGGGGGTCCTACGAGCAGTACTTC
V: TRBV2; size: few; J: TRBJ1-5; D: NA; CDR3: CASREGYRGQPQHF; DNA: TGTGCCAGCAGAGAGGGATATAGGGGCCAGCCCCAGCATTTT
V: TRBV10-1; size: medium-sized; J: TRBJ2-2; D: NA; CDR3: CASSSSDTGELFF; DNA: NA
V: TRBV19; size: few; J: TRBJ1-5; D: NA; CDR3: CASSILTGQPQHF; DNA: TGTGCCAGTAGTATCTTGACGGGGCAGCCCCAGCATTTT
V: TRBV2; size: NA; J: TRBJ2-7; D: TRBD1; CDR3: CASRSLGTGWDEQYF; DNA: TGTGCCAGCAGATCCCTCGGGACAGGGTGGGATGAGCAGTACTTC
V: TRBV2; size: few; J: TRBJ1-1; D: TRBD1; CDR3: CASRYRGGDTEAFF; DNA: TGTGCCAGCAGGTACAGGGGGGGAGACACTGAAGCTTTCTTT
V: TRBV27; size: NA; J: TRBJ1-3; D: NA; CDR3: CASSPVRPLVPGNTIYF; DNA: TGTGCCAGCAGTCCGGTACGGCCTCTCGTACCCGGAAACACCATATATTTT
V: TRBV15; size: NA; J: TRBJ2-5; D: NA; CDR3: CATSRVLKGRRETQYF; DNA: TGTGCCACCAGCAGAGTACTTAAGGGGAGGAGGGAGACCCAGTACTTC
V: TRBV27; size: NA; J: TRBJ2-5; D: TRBD1; CDR3: CASSPFPRDSQETQYF; DNA: TGTGCCAGCAGTCCCTTTCCTCGGGACAGCCAAGAGACCCAGTACTTC
V: TRBV5-1; size: NA; J: TRBJ2-7; D: TRBD2; CDR3: CASSPSLAGTYEQYF; DNA: TGCGCTAGCAGCCCCTCACTAGCGGGTACCTACGAGCAGTACTTC
V: TRBV18; size: NA; J: TRBJ2-5; D: TRBD1; CDR3: CASSPRTGVPTQYF; DNA: TGTGCCAGCTCACCCCGGACAGGGGTCCCGACCCAGTACTTC
V: TRBV30; size: NA; J: TRBJ2-3; D: NA; CDR3: CAWSVVAVDTQYF; DNA: TGTGCCTGGAGTGTAGTCGCAGTAGATACGCAGTATTTT
V: TRBV19; size: NA; J: TRBJ1-1; D: NA; CDR3: CASSIQTSNTEAFF; DNA: TGTGCCAGTAGTATACAGACCTCGAACACTGAAGCTTTCTTT
V: TRBV11-2; size: few; J: TRBJ2-5; D: NA; CDR3: CASSLDRSETQYF; DNA: TGTGCCAGCAGCTTAGATCGCAGCGAGACCCAGTACTTC
V: TRBV24-1; size: NA; J: TRBJ2-5; D: TRBD1; CDR3: CATSEPRQGQETQYF; DNA: TGTGCCACCAGTGAGCCAAGACAGGGGCAAGAGACCCAGTACTTC
V: TRBV19; size: NA; J: TRBJ1-6; D: TRBD1; CDR3: CASSMGAGTENSPLHF; DNA: TGTGCCAGTAGTATGGGGGCCGGGACAGAGAATTCACCCCTCCACTTT
V: TRBV5-1; size: NA; J: TRBJ2-5; D: NA; CDR3: CASSIQETQYF; DNA: TGCGCCAGCAGCATACAAGAGACCCAGTACTTC
V: TRBV19; size: few; J: TRBJ2-3; D: TRBD2; CDR3: CASSTSGGADTQYF; DNA: TGTGCCAGTAGTACCAGCGGGGGTGCAGATACGCAGTATTTT
V: TRBV4-2; size: NA; J: TRBJ1-1; D: NA; CDR3: CASSQDLAGNTEAFF; DNA: TGTGCCAGCAGCCAAGATCTAGCAGGGAACACTGAAGCTTTCTTT
V: TRBV5-6; size: NA; J: TRBJ2-5; D: TRBD2; CDR3: CASSLLGVRTSGQETQYF; DNA: TGTGCCAGCAGCTTGCTGGGCGTACGGACTAGCGGACAAGAGACCCAGTACTTC
V: TRBV10-3; size: few; J: TRBJ2-5; D: NA; CDR3: CATGLYQETQYF; DNA: TGTGCCACCGGACTATACCAAGAGACCCAGTACTTC
V: TRBV6-1; size: NA; J: TRBJ1-3; D: NA; CDR3: CASSEAGNGNTIYF; DNA: TGTGCCAGCAGTGAAGCAGGGAACGGAAACACCATATATTTT
V: TRBV7-9; size: NA; J: TRBJ2-1; D: TRBD1; CDR3: CASSLIGQGHEQFF; DNA: TGTGCCAGCAGCTTGATAGGACAGGGGCATGAGCAGTTCTTC
V: TRBV7-3; size: few; J: TRBJ2-3; D: NA; CDR3: CASSRDTTDTQYF; DNA: TGTGCCAGCAGCCGGGACACCACAGATACGCAGTATTTT
V: TRBV5-1; size: NA; J: TRBJ1-2; D: NA; CDR3: CASSYRSNYGYTF; DNA: TGCGCCAGCAGCTACAGGTCTAACTATGGCTACACCTTC
V: TRBV20-1; size: NA; J: TRBJ2-1; D: TRBD2; CDR3: CSAVGFSGGLSSYNEQFF; DNA: TGCAGTGCGGTCGGGTTTAGCGGGGGGCTGAGCTCCTACAATGAGCAGTTCTTC
V: TRBV20-1; size: few; J: TRBJ2-3; D: TRBD1; CDR3: CSARDPMTGGFTDTQYF; DNA: TGCAGTGCTAGAGACCCTATGACAGGGGGCTTCACAGATACGCAGTATTTT
V: TRBV4-2; size: NA; J: TRBJ2-1; D: NA; CDR3: CASSQELVNEQFF; DNA: TGTGCCAGCAGCCAGGAGTTGGTAAATGAGCAGTTCTTC
V: TRBV19; size: NA; J: TRBJ2-3; D: NA; CDR3: CASRTAPSTDTQYF; DNA: TGTGCCAGCAGGACAGCTCCTAGCACAGATACGCAGTATTTT
V: TRBV6-1; size: few; J: TRBJ1-6; D: TRBD1; CDR3: CASSKSLGQGSYNSPLHF; DNA: TGTGCCAGCAGTAAAAGCCTAGGACAGGGGAGCTATAATTCACCCCTCCACTTT
V: TRBV12-3/TRBV12-4; size: NA; J: TRBJ1-5; D: TRBD1; CDR3: CASLRDRGRGSNQPQHF; DNA: TGTGCCAGCCTTCGAGACAGGGGGCGTGGGAGCAATCAGCCCCAGCATTTT
V: TRBV19; size: few; J: TRBJ2-5; D: NA; CDR3: CASLGRTKETQYF; DNA: TGTGCCAGCCTGGGACGGACCAAAGAGACCCAGTACTTC
V: TRBV29-1; size: once; J: TRBJ2-5; D: NA; CDR3: CSLGYNQETQYF; DNA: TGCAGCCTGGGGTACAACCAAGAGACCCAGTACTTC
V: TRBV19; size: few; J: TRBJ1-2; D: TRBD1; CDR3: CASRLQGRDGYTF; DNA: TGTGCCAGTAGGCTACAGGGGAGAGATGGCTACACCTTC